A single sample gave rise to the 26 T cell receptor beta chains below, sequenced in a study of blood T cell repertoires in COVID-19 (dated by TCRdb to about 2020). The library was made by the immunoSEQ multiplex PCR assay. Here the immuneACCESS table is served through TCRdb, limited to in-frame sequences with V and J called. Missing clones are a known gap in these copies; in checked studies unresolved V genes cover under half, and the rest lacks a known reason. The sample table records hundreds of thousands of clones; roughly nine tenths of these occur just once. The ten largest clones add up to less than 15% of the sample. Source material: peripheral blood. Every receptor here comes from a woman younger than 35 who had recovered from COVID-19.

The rearrangement links TRBV5-6 to TRBJ1-2; TRBD1 might be the D (6 bases). The CDR3 runs to 16 residues. CDR1 and CDR2 (germline): SGHDT, YYEEEE. V gave up 3 bases and J gave up 3 bases, with 18 bases separating them. The CDR3 sequence: CASSSQAGGEHYGYTF. Written as DNA, the CDR3 is TGTGCCAGCAGCTCCCAGGCGGGGGGCGAGCACTATGGCTACACCTTC.

The gene calls are TRBV4-3 and TRBJ2-7; 12 bases are a match to TRBD2. The junction had 3 bases not matched to a gene; V was cut back by 1 base and J by 5 bases. Germline V lookup: CDR1 LGHNA, CDR2 YSLEER. There are 15 residues in the CDR3. The CDR3 bases are TGCGCCAGCAGCCAAGTTTCTAGCGGGAGGGACGAGCAGTACTTC. This encodes CASSQVSSGRDEQYF.

Points on this clone: In the same sample, other DNA sequences code for this CDR3. This sequence joins TRBV9 and TRBJ1-5, with 8 bases fitting TRBD1. The germline gives CDR1 SGDLS, CDR2 YYNGEE. J was trimmed by 4 bases and V by 3 bases; bases with no gene match: 3. This CDR3 has 14 residues. The CDR3 DNA reads as TGTGCCAGCAGCGCTACAGGGGGAAATCAGCCCCAGCATTTT. Its translation: CASSATGGNQPQHF.

The CDR3 DNA follows: TGTGCCAGTAACGCGAACAGGGGGCTTATTGGCTACACCTTC. Amino acid sequence: CASNANRGLIGYTF. The rearrangement links TRBV19 to TRBJ1-2; 9 bases match TRBD1. Trimming at V came to 7 bases and at J to 7 bases, leaving 10 bases not matched to a gene. This CDR3 region has 14 residues. CDR1 LNHDA and CDR2 SQIVND come from the germline V gene (reference sequence).

The V gene is TRBV18, the J gene TRBJ2-2, with 15 nucleotides matching TRBD2. With V trimmed by 3 bases and J by 6 bases, 5 bases remained unmatched. Looked up from germline, CDR1 is KGHSH and CDR2 is LQKENI. CDR3 length: 17 residues. DNA of the CDR3: TGTGCCAGCTCACCCGGACTAGCGGGAGGGCCCTCCGGGGAGCTGTTTTTT. Translation: CASSPGLAGGPSGELFF.

This rearrangement joins TRBV14 to TRBJ2-7, with no clear D. Germline V gives CDR1 SGHDN, CDR2 FVKESK. The CDR3 has 13 amino acids. The ends were cut back, 5 bases at V and 2 bases at J, with 10 bases in the middle. The CDR3 region has the DNA TGTGCCAGCAGCGCTATCGGTCCCTACGAGCAGTACTTC. Protein product: CASSAIGPYEQYF.

CDR3 sequence: CASSLTQAFGELFF. CDR3 bases: TGTGCCAGCAGCTTAACCCAGGCTTTCGGGGAGCTGTTTTTT. The J gene is TRBJ2-2, the V gene TRBV7-3, with D unresolved. CDR1 SGHTA and CDR2 FQGTGA come from the germline V gene. The V and J ends lost 0 bases and 7 bases respectively, with 9 bases between them. This CDR3 is 14 amino acids long.

The chain uses TRBV29-1 and TRBJ1-2; D is unclear. Germline loops: CDR1 SQVTM, CDR2 ANQGSEA. The length of the CDR3 is 12 residues. The ends were cut back, 2 bases at V and 8 bases at J, with 12 bases in the middle. The CDR3: CSVEIGRRGYTF. DNA for the CDR3: TGCAGCGTTGAAATCGGTCGCCGAGGCTACACCTTC.

The CDR3 protein is CASSVGGQGLDTQYF. The CDR3 DNA sequence: TGTGCCAGCAGCGTAGGAGGCCAGGGTTTAGATACGCAGTATTTT. The chain carries TRBV9 and TRBJ2-3; TRBD1 might be the D (5 bases). V dropped 0 bases and J dropped 5 bases, with 13 bases sitting between them. The V gene's germline CDR1 is SGDLS and CDR2 YYNGEE. The CDR3 spans 15 residues.

The chain combines TRBV6-6 with TRBJ2-1; 14 positions agree with TRBD2. The CDR3 spans 15 residues. Germline-derived CDR1 and CDR2 are MNHNY and SVGAGI (reference sequence). Unmatched junction bases numbered 6, after V lost 6 bases and J lost 8 bases. This chain's CDR3 is CASRRLAGGHDEQFF. CDR3 bases: TGTGCCAGCAGACGACTAGCGGGAGGGCATGATGAGCAGTTCTTC.

The chain combines TRBV9 with TRBJ1-6; D uncertain. Germline values: CDR1 SGDLS, CDR2 YYNGEE. This CDR3 has 15 residues. Trimming took 0 bases from V and 7 from J, leaving 11 bases between them. The CDR3 sequence is CASSVDNLSNSPLHF. CDR3 coding DNA: TGTGCCAGCAGCGTAGATAATCTGTCCAATTCACCCCTCCACTTT.

The chain has TRBV9 and TRBJ1-1, with 8 bases matching TRBD1. Per germline, CDR1 SGDLS and CDR2 YYNGEE. The V gene end was trimmed by 4 bases and the J gene end by 0 bases; junction bases not matched to a gene: 8. This CDR3 region has 16 residues. CDR3 sequence (DNA): TGTGCCAGCAGCCCAGGGGGCCGAGCTATGAACACTGAAGCTTTCTTT. It specifies CASSPGGRAMNTEAFF.

This clone was detected only once. V gene TRBV5-1 combines with J gene TRBJ1-1; D may be TRBD1 (6 bases). The germline CDR1 and CDR2 sequences are SGHRS and YFSETQ. CDR3 length: 14 residues. The V end lost 0 bases, the J end lost 3 bases, and 9 bases lay between the germline ends. The CDR3 is CASSLGQVHTEAFF. The CDR3 bases are TGCGCCAGCAGCTTGGGACAGGTACACACTGAAGCTTTCTTT.

This sequence joins TRBV7-9 and TRBJ1-2; weak D call: TRBD1 (5 bases). V dropped 1 base and J dropped 8 bases, with 5 bases sitting between them. The CDR3 covers 11 residues. Germline CDR1 SEHNR, CDR2 FQNEAQ (reference sequence). The CDR3 nucleotides are TGTGCCAGCAGCTTAGAGGGGGGCTACACCTTC. Protein product: CASSLEGGYTF.

The chain recombines TRBV18 with TRBJ2-2, with 9 bases that match TRBD1. The CDR3 totals 15 residues. The junction had 2 bases not matched to a gene; V was cut back by 3 bases and J by 3 bases. Per germline, CDR1 KGHSH and CDR2 LQKENI. CDR3 loop: CASSPRTGDTGELFF. The DNA of the CDR3 is TGTGCCAGCTCACCCAGGACAGGGGACACCGGGGAGCTGTTTTTT.

V usage is TRBV20-1 and J usage is TRBJ2-7, with D hard to call. The CDR3 sequence is 11 residues long. Germline CDR1 DFQATT, CDR2 SNEGSKA (reference sequence). Trimming cost V 2 bases and J 5 bases, with 7 bases left between them. CDR3: CSARTQHEQYF. The CDR3 DNA reads TGCAGTGCTAGAACACAGCACGAGCAGTACTTC.

The V gene is TRBV20-1, the J gene TRBJ2-7; the D gene is possibly TRBD2 (5 bases). Per germline, CDR1 DFQATT and CDR2 SNEGSKA (reference sequence). The CDR3 has 13 residues. The V end lost 3 bases, the J end lost 6 bases, and 15 bases lay between the germline ends. The CDR3 DNA reads as TGCAGTGCTAGTCGGCTAGCTTGGCGCGAGCAGTACTTC. Its translation is CSASRLAWREQYF.

This chain connects TRBV4-3 to TRBJ2-3, with D tentatively TRBD2 (5 bases). Per the germline V gene, CDR1 is LGHNA and CDR2 is YSLEER. The CDR3 loop spans 15 amino acids. The V and J ends lost 1 base and 1 base respectively, with 9 bases between them. CDR3 DNA sequence: TGCGCCAGCAGCCAAGGCGGGCGGGGCACAGATACGCAGTATTTT. This sequence encodes CASSQGGRGTDTQYF.

The chain employs TRBV5-1 and TRBJ2-1, with TRBD1 matching 11 bases. CDR1 is SGHRS and CDR2 is YFSETQ in the germline V gene. This CDR3 is 16 amino acids long. V gave up 4 bases and J gave up 5 bases; unmatched junction bases: 8. CDR3 loop: CASSEIRDRGNNEQFF. CDR3 DNA sequence: TGCGCCAGCAGCGAAATACGGGACAGGGGGAACAATGAGCAGTTCTTC.

The chain recombines TRBV7-2 with TRBJ1-3; 7 bases line up with TRBD1. With V trimmed by 6 bases and J by 0 bases, 8 bases remained unmatched. Germline V gene sequence: CDR1 SGHTA, CDR2 FQGNSA. There are 16 residues in the CDR3. CDR3: CASRGPTGISGNTIYF. The DNA for the CDR3 is TGTGCCAGCAGGGGGCCGACAGGGATCTCTGGAAACACCATATATTTT.

V usage is TRBV10-3 and J usage is TRBJ2-1; 10 positions match TRBD2. Trimming removed 0 bases from V and 7 bases from J; junction bases left unmatched: 9. There are 17 residues in the CDR3. Germline values: CDR1 ENHRY, CDR2 SYGVKD. In nucleotides, the CDR3 is TGTGCCATCAGTGAGTCGGACAGGAGCGGGAGGGGGAATGAGCAGTTCTTC. Its translation: CAISESDRSGRGNEQFF.

This chain connects TRBV10-3 to TRBJ2-1; 7 bases align to TRBD1. The CDR3 sequence is 17 residues long. V trimming: 0 bases; J trimming: 8 bases; junction bases outside the gene matches: 13. Per the germline V gene, CDR1 is ENHRY and CDR2 is SYGVKD. CDR3 region: CAISESSGQLRAYEQFF. The CDR3 DNA is TGTGCCATCAGTGAGTCGTCGGGACAGTTAAGGGCCTATGAGCAGTTCTTC.

The V call is TRBV30, the J call TRBJ1-1, with TRBD1 matching over 7 bases. CDR3 length: 15 residues. CDR1 is GTSNPN and CDR2 is SVGIG in the germline V gene (reference sequence). The trim removed 3 bases at V and 6 bases at J, leaving 13 bases unmatched. CDR3 sequence reads: CAWSDPGQTKPEAFF. The CDR3 nucleotides are TGTGCCTGGAGCGACCCGGGACAGACTAAACCTGAAGCTTTCTTT.

This clone was seen once. This rearrangement joins TRBV7-9 to TRBJ1-5; D is perhaps TRBD1 (6 bases). Germline CDR1 reads SEHNR; CDR2 reads FQNEAQ (reference sequence). The V gene lost 5 bases and the J gene lost 6 bases, with 23 bases spanning the gap. The CDR3 loop spans 17 amino acids. The CDR3 here is CASSGRGRGRRGQPQHF. The CDR3 coding sequence is TGTGCCAGCAGCGGAAGAGGGCGGGGGCGGCGAGGTCAGCCCCAGCATTTT.

The chain is built from TRBV9 and TRBJ2-2; tentatively, D is TRBD1 (6 bases). V lost 3 bases and J lost 8, with 11 bases in between. The CDR3 runs 13 residues. Germline V gives CDR1 SGDLS, CDR2 YYNGEE. The CDR3 bases are TGTGCCAGCAGCGCTGATGACAGGGGGGAGCTGTTTTTT. The encoded protein is CASSADDRGELFF.

The J gene is TRBJ1-5, the V gene TRBV27; the match to TRBD1 covers 8 bases. CDR3 length equals 16 residues. The trim removed 4 bases at V and 3 bases at J, leaving 8 bases unmatched. Germline V gene sequence: CDR1 MNHEY, CDR2 SMNVEV (reference sequence). The CDR3 nucleotides read TGTGCCAGCAGTTCCCCTGGGACAGGCTACAATCAGCCCCAGCATTTT. Amino acid sequence: CASSSPGTGYNQPQHF.